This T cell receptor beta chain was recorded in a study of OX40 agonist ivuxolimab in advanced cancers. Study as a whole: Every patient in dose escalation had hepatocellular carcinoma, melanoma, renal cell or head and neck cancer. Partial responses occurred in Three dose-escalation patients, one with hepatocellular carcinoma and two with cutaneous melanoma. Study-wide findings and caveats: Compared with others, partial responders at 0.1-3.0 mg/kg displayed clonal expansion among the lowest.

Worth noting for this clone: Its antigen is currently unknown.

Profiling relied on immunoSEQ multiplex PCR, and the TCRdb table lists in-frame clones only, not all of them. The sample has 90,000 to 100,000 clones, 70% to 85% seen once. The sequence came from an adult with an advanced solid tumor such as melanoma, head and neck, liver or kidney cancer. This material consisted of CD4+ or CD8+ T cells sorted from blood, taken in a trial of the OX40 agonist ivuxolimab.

The CDR3 reads CASSRDLNSNQPQHF. Here the CDR3 DNA reads TGTGCCAGCAGCCGGGACCTTAATAGCAATCAGCCCCAGCATTTT. The rearrangement links TRBV11-2 to TRBJ1-5; possible D gene TRBD1, 5 bases. Trimming left V 5 bases short and J 0 bases short, with 11 bases between. Germline CDR1 is SGHAT and CDR2 is FQNNGV. This CDR3 has 15 amino acids.